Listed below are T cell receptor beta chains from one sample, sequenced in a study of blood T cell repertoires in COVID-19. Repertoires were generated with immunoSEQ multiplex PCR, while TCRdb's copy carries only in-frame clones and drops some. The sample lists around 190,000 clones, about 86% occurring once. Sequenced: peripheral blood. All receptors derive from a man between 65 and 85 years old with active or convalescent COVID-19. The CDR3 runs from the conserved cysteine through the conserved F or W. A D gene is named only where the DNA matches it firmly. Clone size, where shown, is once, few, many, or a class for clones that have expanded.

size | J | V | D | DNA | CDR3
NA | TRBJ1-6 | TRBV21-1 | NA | TGTGCCAGGGGGAGGGACCTCTATAATTCACCCCTCCACTTT | CARGRDLYNSPLHF
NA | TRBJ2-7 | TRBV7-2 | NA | TGTGCCAGCAGCCCCCAAGCGGGTCCGACCTACGAGCAGTACTTC | CASSPQAGPTYEQYF
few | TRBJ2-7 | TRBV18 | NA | TGTGCCAGCTCACCACCGAACAGCTACGAGCAGTACTTC | CASSPPNSYEQYF
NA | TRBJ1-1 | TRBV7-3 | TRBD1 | TGTGCCAGCAGCTTAGCAGGGGGTTCGACTGAAGCTTTCTTT | CASSLAGGSTEAFF
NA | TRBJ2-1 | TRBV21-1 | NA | TGTGCCAGCAGCAAATGTGTCCAGAGGAGGTTTGGTGAGCAGTTCTTC | CASSKCVQRRFGEQFF
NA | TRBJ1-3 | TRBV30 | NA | TGTGCCCGAGCGTCCGGAAACACCATATATTTT | CARASGNTIYF
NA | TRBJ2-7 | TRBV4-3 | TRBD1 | TGCGCCAGCAGCCGGTCTTTGGACAGGGTGGGCTACGAGCAGTACTTC | CASSRSLDRVGYEQYF
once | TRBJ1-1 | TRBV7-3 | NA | TGTGCCAGCAGCTCCCAGGGCCTGGGGAACACTGAAGCTTTCTTT | CASSSQGLGNTEAFF
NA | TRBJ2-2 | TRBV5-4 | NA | TGTGCCAGCAGTAACAGGGAGAACACCGGGGAGCTGTTTTTT | CASSNRENTGELFF
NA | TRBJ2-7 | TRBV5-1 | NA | TGCGCCAGCAGCTTGGGGTCTACAGGGAGCTACGAGCAGTACTTC | CASSLGSTGSYEQYF
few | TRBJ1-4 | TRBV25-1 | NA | TGTGCCAGCAGTGAATGGGTGGGCGCAACTAATGAAAAACTGTTTTTT | CASSEWVGATNEKLFF
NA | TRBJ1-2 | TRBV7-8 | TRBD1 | TGTGCCAGCAGCACGGGACAGGGGGCGTATGGCTACACCTTC | CASSTGQGAYGYTF
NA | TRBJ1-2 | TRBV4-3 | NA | TGCGCCAGCAGCCAAGGTCCTTCGGGCTATGGCTACACCTTC | CASSQGPSGYGYTF
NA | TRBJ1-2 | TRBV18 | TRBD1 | TGTGCCAGCTCACCACCTAGGGACAGAATGATCTATGGCTACACCTTC | CASSPPRDRMIYGYTF
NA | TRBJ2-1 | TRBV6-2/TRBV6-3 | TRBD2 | TGTGCCAGCAGTTCCCCCGGGAGGGGGGGATTCAATGAGCAGTTCTTC | CASSSPGRGGFNEQFF
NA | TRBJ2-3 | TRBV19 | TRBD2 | TGTGCCAGTAGTCCCTCCGGGACTAGCGGGCGCCGGGGGGATACGCAGTATTTT | CASSPSGTSGRRGDTQYF
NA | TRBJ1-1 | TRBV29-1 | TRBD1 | TGCAGCGTCAGGGGGACAGTGGGTGAAGCTTTCTTT | CSVRGTVGEAFF
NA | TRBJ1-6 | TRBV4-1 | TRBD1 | TGCGCCAGCAGCCAAACCGGGACAGGGGAATCACCCCTCCACTTT | CASSQTGTGESPLHF
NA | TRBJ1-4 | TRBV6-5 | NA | TGTGCCAGCAGTTACGGGACTACGAATGAAAAACTGTTTTTT | CASSYGTTNEKLFF
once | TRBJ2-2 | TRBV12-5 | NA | TGTGCTAGTGGTTCGGGTTTCGGGGAGCTGTTTTTT | CASGSGFGELFF
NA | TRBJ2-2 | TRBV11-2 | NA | TGTGCCAGCAGCTTAGGACAGATTTGGAGGGAGCTGTTTTTT | CASSLGQIWRELFF
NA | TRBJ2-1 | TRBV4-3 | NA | TGCGCCAGCAGCCAAGAGGTCAGGGCTGCCTCCTACAATGAGCAGTTCTTC | CASSQEVRAASYNEQFF
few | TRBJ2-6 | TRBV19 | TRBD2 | TGTGCCAGTAGTAAAGCGGGAGCCCGGTCTGGGGCCAACGTCCTGACTTTC | CASSKAGARSGANVLTF
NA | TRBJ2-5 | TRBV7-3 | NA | TGTGCCAGCAGCTTAAGCGGCGGGTTTCAAGAGACCCAGTACTTC | CASSLSGGFQETQYF
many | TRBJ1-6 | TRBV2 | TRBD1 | TGTGCCAGCAGCGAGACAGGGGATGTTGGATACTCACCCCTCCACTTT | CASSETGDVGYSPLHF
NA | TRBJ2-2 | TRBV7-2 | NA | TGTGCCAGCAAACGCGGGACGAACACCGGGGAGCTGTTTTTT | CASKRGTNTGELFF
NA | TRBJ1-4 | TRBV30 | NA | TGTGCCTGGAGTCTTACAGACAGGCTCGGTGAAAAACTGTTTTTT | CAWSLTDRLGEKLFF
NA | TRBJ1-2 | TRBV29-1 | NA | TGCAGCGTTGAAGATCTTCAGGGCTACACCTTC | CSVEDLQGYTF
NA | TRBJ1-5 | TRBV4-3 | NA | TGCGCCAGCAGCCAAGACATCAGGGTGGATCAGCCCCAGCATTTT | CASSQDIRVDQPQHF
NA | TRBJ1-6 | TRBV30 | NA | TGTGCCTGGAGTGTACCGTCCGGGTCACCCCTCCACTTT | CAWSVPSGSPLHF
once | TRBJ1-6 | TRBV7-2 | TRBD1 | TGTGCCAGCAGCGAACAAACGACGGGACAGGGGAGTTCCCTCCACTTT | CASSEQTTGQGSSLHF
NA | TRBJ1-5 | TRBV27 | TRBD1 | TGTGCCAGCAGTTTGGGACAGGGATTTAATCAGCCCCAGCATTTT | CASSLGQGFNQPQHF
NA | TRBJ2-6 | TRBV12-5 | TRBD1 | TGTGCTAGTGGTTTGGGAGACAGGGGGTCAGGGGCCAACGTCCTGACTTTC | CASGLGDRGSGANVLTF
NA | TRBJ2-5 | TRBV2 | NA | TGTGCCAGCAGTGACGCAGGGAGGGAGACCCAGTACTTC | CASSDAGRETQYF
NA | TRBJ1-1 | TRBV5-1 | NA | TGCGCCAGCAGCTTCGACAGATGGAACACTGAAGCTTTCTTT | CASSFDRWNTEAFF
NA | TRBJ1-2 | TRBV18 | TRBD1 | TGTGCCAGCTCACCCTCAGGGGGCGAGGGCTATGGCTACACCTTC | CASSPSGGEGYGYTF
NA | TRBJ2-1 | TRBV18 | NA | TGTGCCAGCTCACCGCCGGACAGACGGTTGTCCTACAATGAGCAGTTCTTC | CASSPPDRRLSYNEQFF
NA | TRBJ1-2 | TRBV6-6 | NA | TGTGCCAGCAGTTACAACAGGAACTATGGCTACACCTTC | CASSYNRNYGYTF
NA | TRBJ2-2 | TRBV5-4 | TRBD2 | TGTGCCAGCAACCTAGCGGGAGGGCCGGCCGGGGAGCTGTTTTTT | CASNLAGGPAGELFF
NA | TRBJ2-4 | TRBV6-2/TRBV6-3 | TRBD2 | TGTGCCAGCAGTTACCCGGTTGCGGGAGATTTTGCCAAAAACATTCAGTACTTC | CASSYPVAGDFAKNIQYF
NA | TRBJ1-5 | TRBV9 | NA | TGTGCCAGCAGCGTAGGATGGGAGGGAATTGGTCAGCCCCAGCATTTT | CASSVGWEGIGQPQHF
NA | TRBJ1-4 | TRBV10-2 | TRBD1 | TGCGCCAGCAGTGAGTGGGACAGGGAGAGAAAACTGTTTTTT | CASSEWDRERKLFF
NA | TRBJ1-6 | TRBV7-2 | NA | TGTGCCAGCAGCTTAGTTGGAACTCGGGGGGGCAGATCACCCCTCCACTTT | CASSLVGTRGGRSPLHF
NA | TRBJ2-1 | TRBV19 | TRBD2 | TGTGCCAGTAGCCCGACCGTTACTAGCGGGTCCTCCTACAATGAGCAGTTCTTC | CASSPTVTSGSSYNEQFF